In its sample, the clone carrying this T cell receptor beta chain was seen a few times. Its antigen is unknown. The data are from a study of beta chain features in type 1 diabetes. Study results and limitations: Relative to healthy donors, patients appeared to have naive, central memory and Treg TCRB repertoires that were more similar.

Expressed TCRB transcripts were sequenced after all isolated RNA was converted to cDNA. Profiling relied on immunoSEQ multiplex PCR, and the TCRdb table lists in-frame clones only, not all of them. Here the sample spans hundreds of thousands of clones, over 25% being singletons. The source is a man between 18 and 35 years old in good health. The specimen sequenced was naive CD4+ T cells from blood.

CDR3 sequence: CASQSELAREQFF. CDR3 bases: TGTGCCAGCCAAAGTGAACTAGCTAGGGAGCAGTTCTTC. The rearrangement links TRBV25-1 to TRBJ2-1; D might be TRBD2 (6 bases). The V gene's germline CDR1 is MGHDK and CDR2 SYGVNS. V dropped 8 bases and J dropped 10 bases, with 18 bases sitting between them. This CDR3 contains 13 residues. Drawing the rest from reference TRBV25-1 and TRBJ2-1, the complete variable domain is EADIYQTPRYLVIGTGKKITLECSQTMGHDKMYWYQQDPGMELHLIHYSYGVNSTEKGDLSSESTVSRIRTEHFPLTLESARPSHTSQYLCASQSELAREQFFGPGTRLTVL.